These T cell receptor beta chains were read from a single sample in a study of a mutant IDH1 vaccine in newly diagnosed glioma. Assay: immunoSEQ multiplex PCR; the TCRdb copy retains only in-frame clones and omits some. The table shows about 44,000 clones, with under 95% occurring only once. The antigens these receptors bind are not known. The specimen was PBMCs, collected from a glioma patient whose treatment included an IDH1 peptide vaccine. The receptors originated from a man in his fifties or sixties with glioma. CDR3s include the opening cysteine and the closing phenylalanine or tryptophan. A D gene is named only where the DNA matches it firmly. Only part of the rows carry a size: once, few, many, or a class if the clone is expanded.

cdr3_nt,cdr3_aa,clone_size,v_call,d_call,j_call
TGTGCCTGGAGTAACCCTACCTACGAGCAGTACTTC,CAWSNPTYEQYF,-,TRBV30,-,TRBJ2-7
TGCGCCAGCAGCCAGATGACAGGTAGACTTAGGCAAGTTAGTGGCTACACCTTC,CASSQMTGRLRQVSGYTF,-,TRBV4-1,-,TRBJ1-2
TGTGCCAGCAGTGAGGGACAAAAAGAGACCCAGTACTTC,CASSEGQKETQYF,few,TRBV2,-,TRBJ2-5
TGTGCCAGCAGCCTTGTGGGGGGGGAGTCAACACTTTTGGGGGAGCTGTTTTTT,CASSLVGGESTLLGELFF,-,TRBV28,TRBD2,TRBJ2-2
TGCGCCAGCAGCTTGGAAATTACGTTGGGGGGAGAGACCCAGTACTTC,CASSLEITLGGETQYF,-,TRBV5-1,-,TRBJ2-5
TGTGCCAGCAGCGCCCGGACAGCGATGAATGAAAAACTGTTTTTT,CASSARTAMNEKLFF,-,TRBV9,-,TRBJ1-4
TGTGCCAGCAGCTTGGGGTTCCCCACAGATACGCAGTATTTT,CASSLGFPTDTQYF,-,TRBV5-6,-,TRBJ2-3
TGTGCCAGCAGCTTCCTGACGGGACGCTCTGGAAACACCATATATTTT,CASSFLTGRSGNTIYF,-,TRBV11-2,-,TRBJ1-3
TGCAGCGTGGAGGGGGGGGATGGCTACACCTTC,CSVEGGDGYTF,-,TRBV29-1,-,TRBJ1-2
TGCGCCAGCAGCTTGGCCGGCTCCTACGAGCAGTACTTC,CASSLAGSYEQYF,-,TRBV5-1,-,TRBJ2-7
TGCGCCAGCAGCTTGACATCAGGGTCTAGCACAGATACGCAGTATTTT,CASSLTSGSSTDTQYF,-,TRBV5-1,-,TRBJ2-3
TGTGCCAGCACTGAAAGGTCTTCTGGTGGCTACACCTTC,CASTERSSGGYTF,-,TRBV6-1,-,TRBJ1-2
TGTGCCAGCAGCCGGGAAGGGACAGGGCGGAGTGAAAAACTGTTTTTT,CASSREGTGRSEKLFF,-,TRBV4-2,TRBD1,TRBJ1-4
TGTGCCAGCTACTCGACAGGAGGGGGCCAAGAGACCCAGTACTTC,CASYSTGGGQETQYF,-,TRBV27,-,TRBJ2-5
TGTGCCAGCAGCCCCTCAGGACGTAAACCTAACTATGGCTACACCTTC,CASSPSGRKPNYGYTF,-,TRBV13,-,TRBJ1-2
TGTGCCTGGAGTCCACAGGGGACTGGGGCCAACGTCCTGACTTTC,CAWSPQGTGANVLTF,-,TRBV30,TRBD1,TRBJ2-6
TGCGCCAGCAGCTGGGGGCCCGGACTAGCTTCAGATACGCAGTATTTT,CASSWGPGLASDTQYF,-,TRBV5-1,TRBD2,TRBJ2-3
TGCGCCAGCCGGGGGTCCCTCGGCTACAATGAGCAGTTCTTC,CASRGSLGYNEQFF,-,TRBV5-1,-,TRBJ2-1
TGTGCCAGCAGTCCCATCGGGGGGCCGGCCTACACAGATACGCAGTATTTT,CASSPIGGPAYTDTQYF,-,TRBV28,-,TRBJ2-3
TGCGCCAGCAGCTTGGCTTTTAGGACTGGGGCCAACGTCCTGACTTTC,CASSLAFRTGANVLTF,-,TRBV5-1,-,TRBJ2-6
TGCGCCAGCAGCTTCCGGGACCCAAACACCGGGGAGCTGTTTTTT,CASSFRDPNTGELFF,once,TRBV5-1,-,TRBJ2-2
TGTGCCTGGATACAGGGACCCCACGAGCAGTACTTC,CAWIQGPHEQYF,-,TRBV30,-,TRBJ2-7
TGTGCCATCAGCGCTGGACAGGGAAATCAGCCCCAGCATTTT,CAISAGQGNQPQHF,-,TRBV10-3,TRBD1,TRBJ1-5
TGTGCCAGCAGCCCCGACGGGGGGGCCTACGAGCAGTACTTC,CASSPDGGAYEQYF,-,TRBV4-2,TRBD2,TRBJ2-7
TGCGCCAGCAGCCTATGGGACGGAGGGTCCGAGCAGTACTTC,CASSLWDGGSEQYF,-,TRBV5-1,-,TRBJ2-7
TGTGCCAGCAGCCTAACCGGGACAGACACTGAAGCTTTCTTT,CASSLTGTDTEAFF,-,TRBV7-3,TRBD1,TRBJ1-1
TGTGCCAGCAGCCAACCCCGGGGACAGGGGAAGGGAGAGACCCAGTACTTC,CASSQPRGQGKGETQYF,-,TRBV14,TRBD1,TRBJ2-5
TGTGCCAGCAGTTCTCTCCCGGGACAGGGCGATGGCTACACCTTC,CASSSLPGQGDGYTF,-,TRBV27,TRBD1,TRBJ1-2
TGCAGCGTTGAAATCCCAGGGAGTCATGGCTACACCTTC,CSVEIPGSHGYTF,once,TRBV29-1,-,TRBJ1-2
TGTGCCAGCAGTTTAAGGTCTAGACGCGAGCAGTACTTC,CASSLRSRREQYF,-,TRBV28,-,TRBJ2-7
TGTGCCACCCACAGGGGTCAAATCGGGGAGCTGTTTTTT,CATHRGQIGELFF,few,TRBV7-9,TRBD1,TRBJ2-2
TGTGCCAGCAGCTTAGTCGGGGGATCCTACGAGCAGTACTTC,CASSLVGGSYEQYF,-,TRBV13,-,TRBJ2-7
TGTGCCAGCAGCTCCCGGACAGGGGGCTTTTCGAATGAGCAGTTCTTC,CASSSRTGGFSNEQFF,-,TRBV7-2,TRBD1,TRBJ2-1
TGTGCCAGCAGCACGAGCGGGAAATCCTACGAGCAGTACTTC,CASSTSGKSYEQYF,-,TRBV7-8,TRBD2,TRBJ2-7
TGTGCCAGACAGGGGGGTTTTGGTGGCTACACCTTC,CARQGGFGGYTF,-,TRBV2,TRBD1,TRBJ1-2
TGTGCCAGCAGTTCCGGGGGCCGCTCCTATAATTCACCCCTCCACTTT,CASSSGGRSYNSPLHF,-,TRBV6-5,-,TRBJ1-6
TGTGCCAGCAGCACCACGGGGACCTCTATCGCAGATACGCAGTATTTT,CASSTTGTSIADTQYF,-,TRBV7-9,-,TRBJ2-3
TGTGCCAGCAGCTTGGCCGGGAGGTTTGATACGCAGTATTTT,CASSLAGRFDTQYF,-,TRBV5-6,TRBD2,TRBJ2-3
TGCGCCAGCAGCCCTTTAGGGCCGCGGCCTAATGGCTACACCTTC,CASSPLGPRPNGYTF,-,TRBV4-1,-,TRBJ1-2
TGCGCCAGCAGCCCCCTTGCGGGAGGGCCCCCGGAGACCCAGTACTTC,CASSPLAGGPPETQYF,-,TRBV5-1,TRBD2,TRBJ2-5
TGTGCCAGCAGTATGTGGGGGGGGCCGGATACGCAGTATTTT,CASSMWGGPDTQYF,-,TRBV6-4,-,TRBJ2-3
TGTGCCAGCAGCCCTCGGACAGGGGGCTCGGATGGCTACACCTTC,CASSPRTGGSDGYTF,-,TRBV7-2,TRBD1,TRBJ1-2
TGTGCCAGCGGCACCGGACAGTATAGCAATCAGCCCCAGCATTTT,CASGTGQYSNQPQHF,few,TRBV21-1,-,TRBJ1-5
TGTGCCAGCAGCAAGAGGGGTAGCGGGGGGGCTACAGATACGCAGTATTTT,CASSKRGSGGATDTQYF,-,TRBV7-2,TRBD2,TRBJ2-3
TGTGCCATCAGCTCGACTAGCTTTGGGGACGAGCAGTACTTC,CAISSTSFGDEQYF,-,TRBV10-3,TRBD2,TRBJ2-7
TGCAGCGTTGAAGATCGCAGGGCGGGAAACACCATATATTTT,CSVEDRRAGNTIYF,-,TRBV29-1,-,TRBJ1-3
TGCGCCAGCAGCTTGGCCCCGGGAGGGAATCAGCCCCAGCATTTT,CASSLAPGGNQPQHF,-,TRBV5-1,-,TRBJ1-5
TGTGCCAGCAACTTGAGGGGCCCCGAGAGCTCCTATAATTCACCCCTCCACTTT,CASNLRGPESSYNSPLHF,-,TRBV27,-,TRBJ1-6
TGCGCCAGCAGCCAAGTTTTGGCCGCGGGAGAGACCCAGTACTTC,CASSQVLAAGETQYF,-,TRBV4-1,-,TRBJ2-5
TGTGCCAGCAGCAAAGCAGGGGAGACTCAACCGAACTTAGAGACCCAGTACTTC,CASSKAGETQPNLETQYF,once,TRBV21-1,-,TRBJ2-5
TGTGCCAGCAGCCAAGATTGGGCAGCGAACACTGAAGCTTTCTTT,CASSQDWAANTEAFF,once,TRBV14,-,TRBJ1-1
TGTGCCAGCAGCGTACTTGCCAGCGGAACCTACGAGCAGTACTTC,CASSVLASGTYEQYF,-,TRBV9,-,TRBJ2-7
TGTGCCAGCAGCCTTTTGACGGGAAGGAGATCCGGTACGCAGTATTTT,CASSLLTGRRSGTQYF,-,TRBV5-4,-,TRBJ2-3
TGTGCCAGCAGTGACTCAGCGGGGAGCACAGATACGCAGTATTTT,CASSDSAGSTDTQYF,-,TRBV6-4,TRBD2,TRBJ2-3
TGTGCTAGCAGCTTAGCCTACCAGGGGTCGGATACGCAGTATTTT,CASSLAYQGSDTQYF,once,TRBV7-7,-,TRBJ2-3
TGTGCCAGCAGCGTAGCTTACCGGAGCTCTGGAAACACCATATATTTT,CASSVAYRSSGNTIYF,few,TRBV9,-,TRBJ1-3
TGTGCCAGTAGACCTAAAACCTCCTTCACAACTAATGAAAAACTGTTTTTT,CASRPKTSFTTNEKLFF,-,TRBV19,-,TRBJ1-4